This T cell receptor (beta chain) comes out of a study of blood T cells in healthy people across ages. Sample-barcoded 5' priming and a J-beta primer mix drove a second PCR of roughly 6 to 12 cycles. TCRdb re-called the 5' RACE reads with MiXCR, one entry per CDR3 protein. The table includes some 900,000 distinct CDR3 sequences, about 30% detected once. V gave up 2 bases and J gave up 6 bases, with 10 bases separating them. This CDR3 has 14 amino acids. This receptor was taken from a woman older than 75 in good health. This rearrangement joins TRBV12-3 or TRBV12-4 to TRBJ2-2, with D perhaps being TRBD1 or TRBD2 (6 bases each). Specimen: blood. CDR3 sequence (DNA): TGTGCCAGCAGTTTACAGGAGGGGGCCGGGGAGCTGTTTTTT. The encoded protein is CASSLQEGAGELFF.